The 4 T cell receptor beta chains given below trace back to one sample, sequenced in a study of cytomegalovirus exposure and HLA in healthy donors. Researchers ran the PCR with 60 Vbeta and 13 Jbeta primers. Generated by immunoSEQ multiplex PCR, the TCRdb table keeps only in-frame clones and is missing some. Among approximately 140,000 clones, more than 70% were seen once, and the ten largest hold approximately 5%. The sample was PBMCs. The receptors come from a woman aged 45-65 years in good health and CMV-seronegative.

This clone was observed a single time. V is TRBV27 and J is TRBJ1-2; 8 nucleotides match TRBD1. The CDR3 spans 14 residues. The V gene's germline CDR1 is MNHEY and CDR2 SMNVEV (reference sequence). With V trimmed by 5 bases and J by 4 bases, 6 bases remained unmatched. In DNA form, the CDR3 reads TGTGCCAGCAGTCCCGGACAGGGTGCCTATGGCTACACCTTC. It is translated as CASSPGQGAYGYTF.

The chain combines TRBV6-1 with TRBJ1-5; the D gene is possibly TRBD1 (5 bases). V lost 6 bases and J 5 bases, leaving 11 bases between the germline ends. The CDR3 has 13 amino acids. From germline, CDR1 is MNHNS and CDR2 SASEGT. The CDR3 region has the DNA TGTGCCAGCAGAGCCACAGGAGATCAGCCCCAGCATTTT. It encodes CASRATGDQPQHF.

This clone showed up just a few times. The chain uses TRBV2 and TRBJ2-1; 9 bases are a match to TRBD1. The V and J ends lost 11 bases and 8 bases, in that order; junction bases with no gene match: 4. The CDR3 has 11 residues. Germline V gene lookup returns CDR1 SNHLY and CDR2 FYNNEI. This chain's CDR3 is CAATGGYEQFF. The CDR3 bases are TGTGCCGCAACAGGGGGCTATGAGCAGTTCTTC.

The V and J genes are TRBV7-2 and TRBJ2-5; possibly TRBD1 for D (6 bases). V lost 6 bases, J lost 1 base, and 12 bases lay in between. The CDR3 covers 14 residues. The germline gives CDR1 SGHTA, CDR2 FQGNSA. The DNA of the CDR3 is TGTGCCAGCAGTAAGGACAGCCTCCAAGAGACCCAGTACTTC. Translation gives CASSKDSLQETQYF.